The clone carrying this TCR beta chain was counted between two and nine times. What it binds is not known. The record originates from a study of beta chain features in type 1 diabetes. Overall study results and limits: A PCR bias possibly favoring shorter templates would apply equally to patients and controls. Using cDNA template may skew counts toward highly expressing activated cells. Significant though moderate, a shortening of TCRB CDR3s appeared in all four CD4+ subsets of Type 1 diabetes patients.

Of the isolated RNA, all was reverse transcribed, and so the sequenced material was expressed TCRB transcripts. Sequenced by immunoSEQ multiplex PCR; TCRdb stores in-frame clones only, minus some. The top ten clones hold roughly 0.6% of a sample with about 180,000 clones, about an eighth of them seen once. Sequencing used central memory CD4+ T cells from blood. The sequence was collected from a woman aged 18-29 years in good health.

The CDR3 sequence: CAWSEGWAEAFF. CDR3 DNA: TGTGCCTGGAGTGAGGGGTGGGCTGAAGCTTTCTTT. The V and J genes are TRBV30 and TRBJ1-1, with D possibly being TRBD1 (5 bases). The CDR3 is made up of 12 amino acids. V lost 1 base to trimming and J lost 6 bases, with 9 bases between them. Per the germline V gene, CDR1 is GTSNPN and CDR2 is SVGIG (reference sequence). Based on the CDR3 plus reference TRBV30 and TRBJ1-1, the full variable domain is SQTIHQWPATLVQPVGSPLSLECTVEGTSNPNLYWYRQAAGRGLQLLFYSVGIGQISSEVPQNLSASRPQDRQFILSSKKLLLSDSGFYLCAWSEGWAEAFFGQGTRLTVV.